This T cell receptor (beta chain) was found in a study of long-term antiretroviral therapy in people with HIV. Germline V gene lookup returns CDR1 SEHNR and CDR2 FQNEAQ (reference sequence). The CDR3 has 13 residues. The ends were cut back, 5 bases at V and 7 bases at J, with 9 bases in the middle. Version v3.0 of the immunoSEQ assay ran at survey level. Only in-frame clones appear in the TCRdb table, and some are missing; sequencing was by immunoSEQ multiplex PCR. The sample lists 40,000 to 50,000 clones; approximately 94% were seen once. This chain uses TRBV7-9 with TRBJ1-6; no reliable D call. This receptor was obtained from a young man with HIV. Sequenced material: unsorted PBMCs, taken roughly 9.4 years after starting antiretroviral therapy. CDR3 nucleotide sequence: TGTGCCAGCAGCACCGATGGGAATTCACCCCTCCACTTT. Translating gives CASSTDGNSPLHF.